What follows are 20 T cell receptor beta chains derived from one specimen sequenced in a study of patients and donors after allogeneic stem cell transplantation (dated by TCRdb to about 2020). The library relied on RT-PCR. Sequenced on a NextSeq 550. In-frame beta chains were kept once TCRdb had trimmed the public reads at Q25 with fastp and called clones with MiXCR. Duplicate CDR3 protein sequences are folded into a single record with the most common DNA and genes. This sample comprises 390,000 or so distinct CDR3 sequences, under 20% of them detected only once. The ten largest clones add up to 6% to 8% of the sample. Sequences were obtained from blood, either unsorted or a sorted T cell fraction (not recorded which). The receptors here all came from a human donor who was either an allogeneic HSCT recipient or a stem cell or donor lymphocyte infusion donor (not recorded which). It is not recorded whose cells these are; they may come from a transplant donor.

This clonotype was detected a few times. The chain carries TRBV6-5 and TRBJ1-4; a possible D gene is TRBD1 (5 bases). Between the trimmed V and J ends, which lost 1 base and 3 bases, there was a span of 12 bases. This CDR3 is 16 amino acids long. The germline CDR1 and CDR2 sequences are MNHEY and SVGAGI. CDR3 nucleotides: TGTGCCAGCAGTTACTTTTTCGGGGCCTCTAATGAAAAACTGTTTTTT. This gives the protein CASSYFFGASNEKLFF.

This chain connects TRBV7-9 to TRBJ1-1; no clear D. V shed 3 bases and J shed 3 bases, with 11 bases lying between them. The V gene's germline CDR1 is SEHNR and CDR2 FQNEAQ (reference sequence). This CDR3 region has 14 residues. This chain's CDR3 is CASSLLGQYTEAFF. Here the CDR3 DNA reads TGTGCCAGCAGCTTGTTAGGGCAGTACACTGAAGCTTTCTTT.

This clonotype was seen many times. This sequence joins TRBV29-1 and TRBJ1-1; 7 positions match TRBD1. CDR1 is SQVTM, CDR2 ANQGSEA, per germline. The V and J ends lost 5 bases and 0 bases, in that order; junction bases with no gene match: 3. This CDR3 contains 13 residues. The CDR3: CSVSTGLNTEAFF. The CDR3 region has the DNA TGCAGCGTTTCGACAGGGCTGAACACTGAAGCTTTCTTT.

The gene calls are TRBV29-1 and TRBJ2-5; D ambiguous. V was shortened by 3 bases and J by 5 bases, with 10 bases between the two germline ends. The CDR3 totals 12 residues. The germline V gene encodes CDR1 SQVTM and CDR2 ANQGSEA. CDR3 in amino acids: CSVESGSETQYF. The CDR3 DNA sequence: TGCAGCGTTGAGTCCGGGTCCGAGACCCAGTACTTC.

The sample holds a few counts of this clonotype. J is TRBJ1-2 and V is TRBV6-6; D unclear. CDR1 MNHNY and CDR2 SVGAGI come from the germline V gene (reference sequence). V lost 2 bases and J 4 bases, leaving 8 bases between the germline ends. There are 13 residues in the CDR3. Here the CDR3 DNA reads TGTGCCAGCAGTTACGTGACGGGCTATGGCTACACCTTC. Protein product: CASSYVTGYGYTF.

This chain joins TRBV18 and TRBJ1-1; possible D gene TRBD1, 6 bases. The CDR3 sequence is 17 residues long. Trimming stripped 6 bases from V and 0 bases from J, with 20 bases between. CDR1 is KGHSH and CDR2 is LQKENI in the germline V gene. The CDR3 coding sequence is TGTGCCAGCTCCACAGGGAGAGGCTCCCGAATGAACACTGAAGCTTTCTTT. It translates to CASSTGRGSRMNTEAFF.

This clonotype occurred many times. CDR3 bases: TGTGCCAGCAGTTTGAATCGGATAGGTACGCGGGGGGGCTCCTACGAGCAGTACTTC. Translating it yields CASSLNRIGTRGGSYEQYF. The chain carries TRBV12-3 or TRBV12-4 and TRBJ2-7; 9 nucleotides agree with TRBD2. Germline trimming cut 3 bases from V and 0 bases from J; bases unmatched to any gene: 15. This CDR3 is 19 amino acids long.

The rearrangement links TRBV24-1 to TRBJ2-5, with 8 bases aligning to TRBD1. There are 14 residues in the CDR3. Germline-derived CDR1 and CDR2 are KGHDR and SFDVKD. Trimming cost V 5 bases and J 2 bases; bases outside gene matches: 3. The CDR3 DNA reads TGTGCCACCAGTGTGGGACAGGTACAAGAGACCCAGTACTTC. Translation gives CATSVGQVQETQYF.

The V and J genes are TRBV5-1 and TRBJ2-2; weak D call: TRBD2 (5 bases). The CDR3 totals 15 residues. Germline V gene sequence: CDR1 SGHRS, CDR2 YFSETQ. V lost 3 bases and J 2 bases, leaving 11 bases between the germline ends. The CDR3 spells CASSYRDFNTGELFF. CDR3 nucleotide sequence: TGCGCCAGCAGCTACCGGGATTTTAACACCGGGGAGCTGTTTTTT.

There are a few counts of this clonotype. The chain joins TRBV7-2 to TRBJ2-5, with TRBD2 matching 7 bases. The CDR3 contains 13 residues. J lost 4 bases, V lost 8 bases, and 7 bases had no gene match. The germline CDR1 and CDR2 sequences are SGHTA and FQGNSA. CDR3 in DNA: TGTGCCAGCCTCCCGGGGGGAGGAGAGACCCAGTACTTC. The encoded protein is CASLPGGGETQYF. The entire variable domain, with the rest obtained from reference TRBV7-2 and TRBJ2-5, is as follows: GAGVSQSPSNKVTEKGKDVELRCDPISGHTALYWYRQSLGQGLEFLIYFQGNSAPDKSGLPSDRFSAERTGGSVSTLTIQRTQQEDSAVYLCASLPGGGETQYFGPGTRLLVL.

This clonotype was observed a handful of times. This sequence joins TRBV5-4 and TRBJ2-1, with unresolved D. This CDR3 is built from 13 residues. V gave up 4 bases and J gave up 5 bases, with 10 bases separating them. Germline CDR1 SGHNT, CDR2 YYREEE (reference sequence). In nucleotides, the CDR3 is TGTGCCAGCAGCCCGCCTGGCAACAATGAGCAGTTCTTC. It translates to CASSPPGNNEQFF.

The chain couples TRBV2 to TRBJ2-1; 14 positions match TRBD2. Losses at the gene ends were 10 bases for V and 7 bases for J; bases not matched to a gene: 6. The V gene's germline CDR1 is SNHLY and CDR2 FYNNEI. The CDR3 length is 14 residues. CDR3 sequence (DNA): TGTGCCACTTCGACTAGCGGGGGGGGTAATGAGCAGTTCTTC. It yields the protein CATSTSGGGNEQFF.

In its sample, this clonotype was seen many times. This chain links TRBV12-3 or TRBV12-4 with TRBJ2-1; D possibly uses TRBD1 or TRBD2 (5 bases each). V gave up 6 bases and J gave up 4 bases, with 13 bases separating them. This CDR3 has 14 residues. The chain's CDR3 is CASSSGTLYNEQFF. CDR3 bases: TGTGCCAGCAGCTCCGGGACGTTGTACAATGAGCAGTTCTTC.

This clonotype was seen only a few times. The chain recombines TRBV27 with TRBJ2-4; TRBD1 aligns across 8 bases. Looked up from germline, CDR1 is MNHEY and CDR2 is SMNVEV (reference sequence). CDR3 length equals 16 residues. The trim removed 2 bases at V and 2 bases at J, leaving 5 bases unmatched. For the CDR3, the DNA is TGTGCCAGCAGTTTACAGGGGGCGTTAACCAAAAACATTCAGTACTTC. Translation gives CASSLQGALTKNIQYF.

This clonotype turned up a few times. The chain is built from TRBV20-1 and TRBJ2-7, with a tentative D call TRBD1 (5 bases). The CDR3 length is 13 residues. The germline V gene has CDR1 DFQATT and CDR2 SNEGSKA (reference sequence). With 6 bases removed from V and 0 bases from J, the gap between germline ends came to 12 bases. The CDR3 here is CSAIQVISYEQYF. The CDR3 DNA reads as TGCAGTGCCATACAGGTGATCTCCTACGAGCAGTACTTC.

The rearrangement joins TRBV7-2 to TRBJ2-7; no firm D call. Per the germline V gene, CDR1 is SGHTA and CDR2 is FQGNSA. This CDR3 comprises 13 residues. The V end lost 2 bases, the J end lost 4 bases, and 9 bases lay between the germline ends. This CDR3 reads CASSLLVRYEQYF. CDR3 coding DNA: TGTGCCAGCAGCTTATTAGTCCGGTACGAGCAGTACTTC.

This clonotype was seen repeatedly, ten times or more. The V gene is TRBV5-1, the J gene TRBJ2-1; 7 positions agree with TRBD2. V dropped 2 bases and J dropped 7; count of bases not matched to a gene: 12. Germline V gene lookup returns CDR1 SGHRS and CDR2 YFSETQ. The CDR3 extends over 16 amino acids. CDR3 in amino acids: CASSLKTSLRNNEQFF. The CDR3 bases are TGCGCCAGCAGCTTAAAGACTAGCCTGAGAAATAATGAGCAGTTCTTC.

The J gene is TRBJ2-4, the V gene TRBV27; TRBD2 might be the D (5 bases). Per germline, CDR1 MNHEY and CDR2 SMNVEV (reference sequence). V was clipped by 4 bases and J by 0 bases, with 13 bases between them. The CDR3 runs to 16 residues. CDR3 bases: TGTGCCAGCAGTTCCCGGGGAGTTATAGCCAAAAACATTCAGTACTTC. It is translated as CASSSRGVIAKNIQYF.

The CDR3 protein is CASSPSAFNEKLFF. CDR3 DNA sequence: TGTGCCAGCAGCCCGTCCGCTTTTAATGAAAAACTGTTTTTT. The J gene is TRBJ1-4, the V gene TRBV7-2, with unresolved D. Trimming took 5 bases from V and 4 from J, leaving 11 bases between them. In germline, CDR1 is SGHTA, CDR2 FQGNSA. The CDR3 runs to 14 residues.

The J gene is TRBJ2-3, the V gene TRBV7-9; D ambiguous. The CDR3 runs 15 residues. CDR1 is SEHNR, CDR2 FQNEAQ, per germline (reference sequence). The ends were cut back, 2 bases at V and 2 bases at J, with 11 bases in the middle. The CDR3 DNA reads as TGTGCCAGCAGCTTAACGGGCCCTCTCACAGATACGCAGTATTTT. It encodes CASSLTGPLTDTQYF.